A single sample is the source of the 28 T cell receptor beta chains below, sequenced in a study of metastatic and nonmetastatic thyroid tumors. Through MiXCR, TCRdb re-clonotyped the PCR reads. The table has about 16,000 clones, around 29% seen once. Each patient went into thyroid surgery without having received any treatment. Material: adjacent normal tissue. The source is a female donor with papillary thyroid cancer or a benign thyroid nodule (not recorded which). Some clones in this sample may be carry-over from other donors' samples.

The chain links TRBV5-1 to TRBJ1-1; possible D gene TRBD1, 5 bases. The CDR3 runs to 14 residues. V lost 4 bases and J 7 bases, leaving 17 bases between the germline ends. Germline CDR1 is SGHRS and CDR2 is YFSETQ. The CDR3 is CASSLGGRAGEAFF. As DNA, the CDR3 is TGCGCCAGCAGCCTGGGGGGTCGGGCGGGTGAAGCTTTCTTT.

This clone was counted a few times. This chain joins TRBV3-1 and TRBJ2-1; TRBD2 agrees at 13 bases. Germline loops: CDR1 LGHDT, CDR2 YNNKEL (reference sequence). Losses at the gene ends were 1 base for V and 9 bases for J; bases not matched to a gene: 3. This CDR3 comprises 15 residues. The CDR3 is CASSQGTSGSGEQFF. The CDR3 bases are TGTGCCAGCAGCCAAGGGACTAGCGGGAGTGGTGAGCAGTTCTTC.

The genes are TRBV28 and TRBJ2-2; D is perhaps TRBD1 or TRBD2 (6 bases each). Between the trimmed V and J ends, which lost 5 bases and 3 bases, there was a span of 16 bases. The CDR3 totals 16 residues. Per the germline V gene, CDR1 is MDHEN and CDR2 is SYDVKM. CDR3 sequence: CASSPPGGGYTGELFF. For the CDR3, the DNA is TGTGCCAGCAGTCCACCCGGGGGCGGGTACACCGGGGAGCTGTTTTTT.

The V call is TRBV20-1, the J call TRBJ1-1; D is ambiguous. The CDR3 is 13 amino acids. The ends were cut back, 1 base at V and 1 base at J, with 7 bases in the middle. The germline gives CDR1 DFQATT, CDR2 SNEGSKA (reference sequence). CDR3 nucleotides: TGCAGTGCTAGAGTTATCCCGAACACTGAAGCTTTCTTT. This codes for CSARVIPNTEAFF.

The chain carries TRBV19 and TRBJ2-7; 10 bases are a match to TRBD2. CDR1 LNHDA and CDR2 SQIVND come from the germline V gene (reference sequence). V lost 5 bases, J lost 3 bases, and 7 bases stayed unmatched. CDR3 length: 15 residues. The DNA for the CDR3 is TGTGCCAGTAGTCCTGCTAGCGGGAGTATCTACGAGCAGTACTTC. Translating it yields CASSPASGSIYEQYF.

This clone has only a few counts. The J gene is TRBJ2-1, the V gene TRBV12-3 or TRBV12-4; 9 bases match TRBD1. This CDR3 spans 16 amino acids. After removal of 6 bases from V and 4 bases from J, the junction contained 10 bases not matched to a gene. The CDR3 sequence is CASSPTFGTGYNEQFF. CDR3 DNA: TGTGCCAGCAGCCCGACGTTCGGGACAGGGTACAATGAGCAGTTCTTC.

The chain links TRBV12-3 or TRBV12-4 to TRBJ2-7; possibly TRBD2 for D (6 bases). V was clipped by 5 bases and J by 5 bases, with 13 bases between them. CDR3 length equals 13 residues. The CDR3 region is CASSRGGVDEQYF. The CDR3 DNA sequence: TGTGCCAGCAGTCGTGGCGGGGTCGACGAGCAGTACTTC.

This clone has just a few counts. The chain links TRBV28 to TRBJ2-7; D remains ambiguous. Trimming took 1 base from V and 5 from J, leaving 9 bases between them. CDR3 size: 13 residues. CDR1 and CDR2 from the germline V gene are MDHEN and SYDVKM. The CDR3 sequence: CASSLSGNDEQYF. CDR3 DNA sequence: TGTGCCAGCAGTTTATCTGGGAACGACGAGCAGTACTTC.

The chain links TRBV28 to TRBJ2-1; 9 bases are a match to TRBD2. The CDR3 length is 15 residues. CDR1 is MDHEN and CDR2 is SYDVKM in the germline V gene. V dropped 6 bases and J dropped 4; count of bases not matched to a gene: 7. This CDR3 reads CASSIGTSSYNEQFF. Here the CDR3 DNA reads TGTGCCAGCAGCATCGGGACTAGCAGTTACAATGAGCAGTTCTTC. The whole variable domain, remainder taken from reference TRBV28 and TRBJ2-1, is DVKVTQSSRYLVKRTGEKVFLECVQDMDHENMFWYRQDPGLGLRLIYFSYDVKMKEKGDIPEGYSVSREKKERFSLILESASTNQTSMYLCASSIGTSSYNEQFFGPGTRLTVL.

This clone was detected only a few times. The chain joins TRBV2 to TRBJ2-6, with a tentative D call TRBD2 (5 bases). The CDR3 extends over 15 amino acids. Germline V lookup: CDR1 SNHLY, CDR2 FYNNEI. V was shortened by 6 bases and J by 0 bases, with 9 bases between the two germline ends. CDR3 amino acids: CASRTGSSGANVLTF. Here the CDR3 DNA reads TGTGCCAGCAGGACTGGGAGCTCTGGGGCCAACGTCCTGACTTTC. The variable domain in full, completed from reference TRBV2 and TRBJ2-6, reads EPEVTQTPSHQVTQMGQEVILRCVPISNHLYFYWYRQILGQKVEFLVSFYNNEISEKSEIFDDQFSVERPDGSNFTLKIRSTKLEDSAMYFCASRTGSSGANVLTFGAGSRLTVL.

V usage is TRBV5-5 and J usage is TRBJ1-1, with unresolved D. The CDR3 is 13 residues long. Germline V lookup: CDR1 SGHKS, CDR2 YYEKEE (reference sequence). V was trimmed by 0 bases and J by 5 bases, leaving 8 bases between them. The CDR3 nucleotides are TGTGCCAGCAGCTTGGGGGATCGGACTGAAGCTTTCTTT. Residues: CASSLGDRTEAFF.

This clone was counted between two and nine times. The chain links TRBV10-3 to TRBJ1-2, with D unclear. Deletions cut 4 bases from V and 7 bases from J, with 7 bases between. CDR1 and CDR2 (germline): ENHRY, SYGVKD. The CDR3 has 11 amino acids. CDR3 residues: CAISGLRGYTF. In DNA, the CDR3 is TGTGCCATCAGTGGTCTTCGTGGCTACACCTTC.

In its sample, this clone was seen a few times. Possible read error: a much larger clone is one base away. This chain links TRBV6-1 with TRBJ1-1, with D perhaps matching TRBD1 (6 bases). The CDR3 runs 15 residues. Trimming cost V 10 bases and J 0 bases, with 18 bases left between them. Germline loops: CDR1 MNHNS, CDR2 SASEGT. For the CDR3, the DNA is TGTGCCAACTGGCCACAGGGAGACATGAACACTGAAGCTTTCTTT. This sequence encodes CANWPQGDMNTEAFF.

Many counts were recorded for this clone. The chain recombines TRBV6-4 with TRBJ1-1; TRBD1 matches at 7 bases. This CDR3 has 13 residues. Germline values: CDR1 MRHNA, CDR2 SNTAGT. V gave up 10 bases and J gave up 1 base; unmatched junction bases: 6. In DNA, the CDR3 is TGTGCCACCGACCGGGACAGGAACACTGAAGCTTTCTTT. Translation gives CATDRDRNTEAFF.

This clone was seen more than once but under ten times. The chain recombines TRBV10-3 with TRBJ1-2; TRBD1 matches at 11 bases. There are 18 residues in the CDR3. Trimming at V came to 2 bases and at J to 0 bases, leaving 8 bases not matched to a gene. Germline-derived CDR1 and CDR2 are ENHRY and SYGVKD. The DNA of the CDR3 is TGTGCCATCAGTGAGCAGGGGACAGGGGGACTCCCTAACTATGGCTACACCTTC. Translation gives CAISEQGTGGLPNYGYTF.

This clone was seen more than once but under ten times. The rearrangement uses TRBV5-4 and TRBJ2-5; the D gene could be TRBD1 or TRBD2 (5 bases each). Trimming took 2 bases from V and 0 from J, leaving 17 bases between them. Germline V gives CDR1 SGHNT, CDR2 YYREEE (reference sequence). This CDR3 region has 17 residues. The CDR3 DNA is TGTGCCAGCAGCTTAATCCCGGGACCTACGTACCAAGAGACCCAGTACTTC. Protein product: CASSLIPGPTYQETQYF.

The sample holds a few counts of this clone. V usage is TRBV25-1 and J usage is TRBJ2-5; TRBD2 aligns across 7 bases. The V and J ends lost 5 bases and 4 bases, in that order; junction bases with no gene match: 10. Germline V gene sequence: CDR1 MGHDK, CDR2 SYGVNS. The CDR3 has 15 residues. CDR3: CASSSPREERETQYF. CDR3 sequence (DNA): TGTGCCAGCAGTTCCCCCCGGGAGGAGCGAGAGACCCAGTACTTC.

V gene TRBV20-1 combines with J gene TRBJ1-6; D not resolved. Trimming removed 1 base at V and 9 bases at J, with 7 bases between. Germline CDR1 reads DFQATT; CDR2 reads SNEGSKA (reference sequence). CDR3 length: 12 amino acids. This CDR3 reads CSARAVGSPLHF. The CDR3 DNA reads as TGCAGTGCTAGAGCCGTGGGTTCACCCCTCCACTTT.

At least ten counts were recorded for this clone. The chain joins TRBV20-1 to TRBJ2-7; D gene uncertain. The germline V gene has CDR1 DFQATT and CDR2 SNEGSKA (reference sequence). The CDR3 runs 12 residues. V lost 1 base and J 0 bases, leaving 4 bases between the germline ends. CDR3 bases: TGCAGTGCTAGAGGGCTCTCCTACGAGCAGTACTTC. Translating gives CSARGLSYEQYF.

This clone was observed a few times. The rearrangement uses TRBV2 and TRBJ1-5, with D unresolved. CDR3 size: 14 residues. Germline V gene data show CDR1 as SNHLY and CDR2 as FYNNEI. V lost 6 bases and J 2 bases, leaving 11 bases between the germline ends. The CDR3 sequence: CASSEERGNQPQHF. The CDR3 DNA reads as TGTGCCAGCAGCGAGGAAAGGGGCAATCAGCCCCAGCATTTT. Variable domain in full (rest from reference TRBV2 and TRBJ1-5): EPEVTQTPSHQVTQMGQEVILRCVPISNHLYFYWYRQILGQKVEFLVSFYNNEISEKSEIFDDQFSVERPDGSNFTLKIRSTKLEDSAMYFCASSEERGNQPQHFGDGTRLSIL.

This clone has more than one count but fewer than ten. The CDR3 is CASSEAGTGTYEQYF. The CDR3 DNA is TGTGCCAGCAGTGAAGCCGGGACAGGGACCTACGAGCAGTACTTC. This chain connects TRBV2 to TRBJ2-7; 9 bases align to TRBD1. The junction had 2 bases not matched to a gene; V was cut back by 0 bases and J by 2 bases. Per germline, CDR1 SNHLY and CDR2 FYNNEI. This CDR3 is built from 15 residues.

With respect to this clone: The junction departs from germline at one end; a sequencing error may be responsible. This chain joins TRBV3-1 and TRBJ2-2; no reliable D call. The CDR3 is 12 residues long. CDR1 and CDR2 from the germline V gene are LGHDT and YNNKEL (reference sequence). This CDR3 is CASSQALEKTFF. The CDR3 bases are TGTGCCAGCAGCCAAGCTCTCGAAAAAACTTTCTTT.

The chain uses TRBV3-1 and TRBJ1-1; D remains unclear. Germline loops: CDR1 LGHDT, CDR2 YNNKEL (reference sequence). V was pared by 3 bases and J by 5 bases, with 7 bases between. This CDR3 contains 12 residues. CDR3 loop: CASSQFETEAFF. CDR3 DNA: TGTGCCAGCAGCCAGTTTGAAACTGAAGCTTTCTTT.

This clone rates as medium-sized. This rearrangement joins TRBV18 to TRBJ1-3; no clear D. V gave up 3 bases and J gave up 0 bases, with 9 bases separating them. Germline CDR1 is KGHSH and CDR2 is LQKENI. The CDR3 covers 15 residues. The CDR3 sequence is CASSPEAVSGNTIYF. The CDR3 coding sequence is TGTGCCAGCTCACCCGAAGCTGTCTCTGGAAACACCATATATTTT.

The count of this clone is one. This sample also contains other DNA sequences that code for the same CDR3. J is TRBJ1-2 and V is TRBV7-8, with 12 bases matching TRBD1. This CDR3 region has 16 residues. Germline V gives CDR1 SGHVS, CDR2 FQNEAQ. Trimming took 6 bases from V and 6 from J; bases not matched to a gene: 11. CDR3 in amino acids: CASSGTGGALQNGYTF. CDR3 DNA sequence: TGTGCCAGCAGTGGGACAGGGGGCGCGCTCCAAAATGGCTACACCTTC.

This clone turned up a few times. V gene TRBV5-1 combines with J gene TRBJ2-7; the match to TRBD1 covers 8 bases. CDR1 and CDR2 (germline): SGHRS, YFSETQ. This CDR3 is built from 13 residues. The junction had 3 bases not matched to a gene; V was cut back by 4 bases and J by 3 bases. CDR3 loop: CASSDDRGYEQYF. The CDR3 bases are TGCGCCAGCAGCGATGACAGGGGCTACGAGCAGTACTTC. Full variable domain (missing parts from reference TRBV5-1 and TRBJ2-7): KAGVTQTPRYLIKTRGQQVTLSCSPISGHRSVSWYQQTPGQGLQFLFEYFSETQRNKGNFPGRFSGRQFSNSRSEMNVSTLELGDSALYLCASSDDRGYEQYFGPGTRLTVT.

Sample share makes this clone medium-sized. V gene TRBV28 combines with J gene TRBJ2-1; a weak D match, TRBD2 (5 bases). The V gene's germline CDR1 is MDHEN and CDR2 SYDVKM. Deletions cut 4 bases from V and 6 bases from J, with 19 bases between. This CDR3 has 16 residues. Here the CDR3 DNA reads TGTGCCAGCAGTTCATTATTACCCGGACTTGTCAATGAGCAGTTCTTC. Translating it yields CASSSLLPGLVNEQFF.

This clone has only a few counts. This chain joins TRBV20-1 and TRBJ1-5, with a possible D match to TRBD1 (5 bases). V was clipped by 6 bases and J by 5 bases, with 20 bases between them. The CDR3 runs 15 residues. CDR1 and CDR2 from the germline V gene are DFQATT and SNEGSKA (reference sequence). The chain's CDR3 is CSAEGRDGGYQPQHF. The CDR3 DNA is TGCAGTGCCGAGGGTAGGGACGGTGGGTATCAGCCCCAGCATTTT.